This T cell receptor beta chain was identified during a study of T cell clonality in common variable immunodeficiency. Study-level points and caveats: CVID subjects shared fewer TCRbeta clones than healthy controls did. In common variable immunodeficiency, TCR beta chains reportedly carried fewer deletions and N-nucleotide insertions.

A note on this clone: Its matching antigen is unknown. The read comes to an end 3 residues before the CDR3 does, leaving the germline J gene to fill in the end.

Clones were read by immunoSEQ multiplex PCR, and TCRdb kept only the in-frame ones, dropping some. This repertoire includes several thousand clones. With 10 bases removed from V and 0 bases from J, the gap between germline ends came to 12 bases. The CDR3 totals 13 residues. CDR1 is LNHDA and CDR2 is SQIVND in the germline V gene (reference sequence). Sequenced input: peripheral blood mononuclear cells. The chain is built from TRBV19 and TRBJ1-1; D is unclear. This clonotype was obtained from a human donor with common variable immunodeficiency. The CDR3 DNA, read in part, is TGTGCCATTCAGTCGAAGTTGAACACTGAA. Its translation is CAIQSKLNTE. The whole CDR3 sequence is CAIQSKLNTEAFF.